This T cell receptor beta chain originates from a study of early T cells in non-severe SARS-CoV-2 infection. In the study overall: Whole-blood bulk RNA, unsorted, was sequenced, and chains were unpaired.

Whole-study results and caveats: The study's VDJdb matching favored anti-spike CD8 responses and missed private and CD4 specificities.

This clonotype was recorded at least ten times. What it binds is not known. Each cDNA molecule carried a unique molecular identifier. One entry per CDR3 protein results from TCRdb running MiXCR on the 5' RACE reads. Here the sample spans about 33,000 distinct CDR3 sequences, 5.3% being singletons. CDR3 size: 15 residues. The germline gives CDR1 SGDLS, CDR2 YYNGEE. Trimming removed 0 bases from V and 3 bases from J, with 9 bases in between. V gene TRBV9 combines with J gene TRBJ1-4; D is unclear. Specimen: whole blood. The receptor was isolated from an adult who was a healthcare worker with PCR-confirmed SARS-CoV-2 infection or an uninfected control (not recorded which). The CDR3 DNA is TGTGCCAGCAGCGTAGGAGGGAGCGCTAATGAAAAACTGTTTTTT. It yields the protein CASSVGGSANEKLFF. The variable domain in full, completed from reference TRBV9 and TRBJ1-4, reads DSGVTQTPKHLITATGQRVTLRCSPRSGDLSVYWYQQSLDQGLQFLIQYYNGEERAKGNILERFSAQQFPDLHSELNLSSLELGDSALYFCASSVGGSANEKLFFGSGTQLSVL.